Described below is a single TCR beta chain sequence and its context. Its antigen is unknown. This sample stems from a study of radiation and T cells in renal cell carcinoma. The V segment lost 4 bases and the J segment 7 bases; nucleotides outside the gene matches: 0. CDR3 length: 11 amino acids. Per germline, CDR1 MNHEY and CDR2 SVGAGI. Findings and caveats of the study: Pretreatment tumor biopsies were lacking, so baseline clonotypes are unknown. From baseline, blood top tumor clonotypes peaked at 2 weeks post-radiation.

TCRdb's table, derived via immunoSEQ multiplex PCR, lists solely in-frame clones and lacks some. The table records some 150,000 clones, 86% of them present only once. Time point denoted: blood 4 weeks post-SBRT, at nephrectomy. Treatment of the sample: 15 Gy SBRT to primary tumor, nephrectomy 4 weeks later. Nephrectomy followed 15 Gy stereotactic body radiation by 4 weeks. Clear cell pathology was present in this patient's renal cell carcinoma. This clonotype was sampled from a woman between 50 and 59 years old with renal cell carcinoma. The specimen was blood, collected from a patient whose treatment included radiotherapy and nephrectomy. This chain connects TRBV6-5 to TRBJ1-1, with 7 nucleotides matching TRBD1. The CDR3 protein is CASSSGGEAFF. The CDR3, as DNA: TGTGCCAGCAGTTCAGGGGGTGAAGCTTTCTTT.